This TCR beta chain was profiled in a study of OX40 agonist ivuxolimab in advanced cancers. Study findings and constraints: Expanded clones were, on average, more numerous among CD8+ T cells than CD4+.

TCRdb's copy holds only in-frame clones and misses some; the assay was immunoSEQ multiplex PCR. The sample carries tens of thousands of clones, around 91% recorded once. Germline V lookup: CDR1 SGHNT, CDR2 YENEEA. The CDR3 runs 16 residues. V lost 1 base and J lost 2, with 13 bases in between. On this clone: Its target is not known.

The sequences come from CD4+ or CD8+ T cells sorted from blood, collected in a trial of the OX40 agonist ivuxolimab. The chain has TRBV11-3 and TRBJ2-3; D may be TRBD2 (5 bases). This TCR was sampled from an adult with an advanced solid tumor such as melanoma, head and neck, liver or kidney cancer. Written as DNA, the CDR3 is TGTGCCAGCAGCTTAGGGGTAGCGCCGAACACAGATACGCAGTATTTT. Protein product: CASSLGVAPNTDTQYF.